This TCR beta chain came from a study of tumor-infiltrating lymphocytes in primary liver carcinoma. Starting material of 500 to 600 ng total RNA yielded TCR beta cDNA via a constant-region primer. Sequencing libraries for TCR beta derived from three nested multiplex PCR rounds that used slightly modified ARM-PCR. Use of TRBV1-TRBV30 forward primers with a C-beta reverse primer characterized the first two PCR rounds, which lasted roughly 9 cycles each. Via MiXCR, TCRdb re-called the multiplex PCR reads, giving one row per CDR3 protein. Of 95,000 to 150,000 distinct CDR3 sequences listed, 50% to 70% are singletons. From about 19-30 mg of unsorted bulk tissue, DNA and RNA were co-extracted together. All patients had surgically resected primary liver carcinoma. With 1 base removed from V and 6 bases from J, the gap between germline ends came to 9 bases. There are 14 residues in the CDR3. Concerning this clonotype itself: Its antigen is undetermined. This could be a read error, since a much larger clone is one nucleotide away.

Findings and caveats of the study: Between tumor regions, pairs overlapped more than tumor-adjacent and tumor-blood pairs did.

This chain connects TRBV12-3 or TRBV12-4 to TRBJ2-2; D ambiguous. Sample: liver tumor tissue from sampling region 1. Stated subset: tumor region T1, superior pole. This clonotype originated in a woman aged 60 to 75 with primary liver carcinoma and hepatitis B virus infection. Here the CDR3 DNA reads TGTGCCAGCAGTTTAGTCACAGTCGCCGGGGAGCTGTTTTTT. Amino acid sequence: CASSLVTVAGELFF.